One and the same sample provided the 11 T cell receptor beta chains below, sequenced in a study of response to subunit inactivated influenza vaccine (dated by TCRdb to the late 2010s). Interpreted using the paper, the time point label stands for: around 42 days after influenza vaccine administration. The library was made by RT-PCR. The sequencer was an Illumina HiSeq 2500. The public reads were reanalyzed by TCRdb: fastp trimming at Q25, MiXCR alignment, in-frame beta chains only. Under each unique CDR3 protein, matching rows form one entry showing the most common genes and DNA. Counted in this sample were more than 400,000 distinct CDR3 sequences; around 9.9% of them appeared once. The ten largest account for approximately 12% of the sample. The specimen was PBMCs from blood, collected 40 to 50 days after vaccination. Receptor source: a man in his forties or fifties who received an inactivated influenza vaccine. Donor details come from another sample of the same person, matched by shared clones.

There are many counts of this clonotype. J is TRBJ2-2 and V is TRBV14; either TRBD1 or TRBD2 may supply D (5 bases each). The CDR3 has 14 residues. V was trimmed by 5 bases and J by 5 bases, leaving 12 bases between them. Germline values: CDR1 SGHDN, CDR2 FVKESK. CDR3 coding DNA: TGTGCCAGCAGCTCGGGACGTAGGACCGGGGAGCTGTTTTTT. The encoded protein is CASSSGRRTGELFF.

The J gene is TRBJ2-1, the V gene TRBV24-1; TRBD2 matches 14 bases. The length of the CDR3 is 17 residues. Germline V gene lookup returns CDR1 KGHDR and CDR2 SFDVKD. The ends lost 2 bases at V and 8 bases at J; junction bases unmatched: 7. CDR3 protein: CATSDYGKGLAGDEQFF. CDR3 bases: TGTGCCACCAGTGATTACGGGAAGGGACTAGCGGGAGATGAGCAGTTCTTC.

This clonotype showed up just a few times. This sequence joins TRBV20-1 and TRBJ1-2; 9 bases fit TRBD1. Trimming at V came to 3 bases and at J to 4 bases, leaving 6 bases not matched to a gene. Germline values: CDR1 DFQATT, CDR2 SNEGSKA (reference sequence). The CDR3 spans 14 residues. DNA for the CDR3: TGCAGTGCTAGGGGACAGGGTCTAGCCTATGGCTACACCTTC. It is translated as CSARGQGLAYGYTF.

This clonotype has just a few counts. The chain is built from TRBV6-2 or TRBV6-3 and TRBJ2-2; D is unclear. Looked up from germline, CDR1 is MNHEY and CDR2 is SVGEGT. This CDR3 comprises 18 residues. V was clipped by 4 bases and J by 1 base, with 19 bases between them. The CDR3 coding sequence is TGTGCCAGCAGTTTAGCAGGCGGATGGATAGGGAACACCGGGGAGCTGTTTTTT. Translated: CASSLAGGWIGNTGELFF.

A few counts support this clonotype. The chain links TRBV25-1 to TRBJ2-1; D not resolved. Germline lookup yields CDR1 MGHDK and CDR2 SYGVNS. The CDR3 contains 14 residues. V was shortened by 5 bases and J by 4 bases, with 12 bases between the two germline ends. The CDR3 loop is CASSSRTVYNEQFF. CDR3 sequence (DNA): TGTGCCAGCAGTTCCCGGACCGTTTACAATGAGCAGTTCTTC.

This clonotype was recorded at least ten times. The genes are TRBV20-1 and TRBJ1-2; D gene unclear. Germline V gene data show CDR1 as DFQATT and CDR2 as SNEGSKA (reference sequence). V lost 7 bases and J 1 base, leaving 25 bases between the germline ends. This CDR3 has 17 amino acids. The CDR3 reads CSGPWSNTRTDNYGYTF. In nucleotides, the CDR3 is TGCAGTGGCCCCTGGTCCAACACACGAACCGATAACTATGGCTACACCTTC.

The J gene is TRBJ1-2, the V gene TRBV28; TRBD1 might be the D (5 bases). The CDR3 extends over 14 amino acids. V was shortened by 3 bases and J by 6 bases, with 14 bases between the two germline ends. Germline V gene data show CDR1 as MDHEN and CDR2 as SYDVKM. This CDR3 is CASSFGGPWDGYTF. The CDR3, as DNA: TGTGCCAGCAGTTTCGGGGGTCCCTGGGATGGCTACACCTTC.

The V call is TRBV5-1, the J call TRBJ2-1; 15 bases fit TRBD2. The J segment lost 4 bases and the V segment lost 4 bases, leaving 3 bases of the junction unmatched. The CDR3 length is 16 residues. CDR1 and CDR2 (germline): SGHRS, YFSETQ. CDR3 in DNA: TGCGCCAGCAGCCCCGGACTAGCGGGAGGGTACAATGAGCAGTTCTTC. It encodes CASSPGLAGGYNEQFF.

This clonotype was detected many times. This sequence joins TRBV15 and TRBJ2-1; D may match TRBD1 or TRBD2 (7 bases each). This CDR3 is built from 17 residues. The ends were cut back, 3 bases at V and 9 bases at J, with 24 bases in the middle. Germline CDR1 and CDR2: LNHNV and YYDKDF (reference sequence). The CDR3 DNA is TGTGCCACCAGCAGCGGGGGGAGACAGGGCTCTAATCTTGAGCAGTTCTTC. Translating gives CATSSGGRQGSNLEQFF.

In the case of this clonotype: One end of the junction is discordant with germline, which a read error may explain. The chain carries TRBV5-1 and TRBJ2-1; D assignment may be TRBD1 or TRBD2 (5 bases each). From germline, CDR1 is SGHRS and CDR2 YFSETQ. The CDR3 is made up of 18 amino acids. The CDR3 spells CASSPAAASGRNYNEQLF. The CDR3 coding sequence is TGCGCCAGCAGCCCCGCCGCCGCGTCGGGACGGAATTACAATGAGCAGCTCTTC.

This rearrangement joins TRBV4-2 to TRBJ2-3, with D perhaps given as TRBD1 or TRBD2 (6 bases each). Deletions cut 3 bases from V and 5 bases from J, with 12 bases between. CDR1 is LGHNA, CDR2 YNFKEQ, per germline. CDR3 length: 14 residues. The CDR3: CASSHERGVDTQYF. The CDR3 DNA is TGTGCCAGCAGCCACGAAAGGGGGGTAGATACGCAGTATTTT.